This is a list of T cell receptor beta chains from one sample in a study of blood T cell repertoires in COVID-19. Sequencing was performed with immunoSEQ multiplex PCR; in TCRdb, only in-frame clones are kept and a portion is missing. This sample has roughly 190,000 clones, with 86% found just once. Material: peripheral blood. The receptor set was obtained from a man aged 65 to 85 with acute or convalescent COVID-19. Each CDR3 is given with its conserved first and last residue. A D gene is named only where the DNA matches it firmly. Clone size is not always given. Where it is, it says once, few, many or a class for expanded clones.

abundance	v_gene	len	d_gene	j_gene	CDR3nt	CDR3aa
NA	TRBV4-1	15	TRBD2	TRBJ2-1	TGCGCCAGCAGCCCACGACTAGCGGGAGTATATGAGCAGTTCTTC	CASSPRLAGVYEQFF
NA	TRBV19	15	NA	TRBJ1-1	TGTGCCAGTAGCCCAGGGTGGGCGGCGAACACTGAAGCTTTCTTT	CASSPGWAANTEAFF
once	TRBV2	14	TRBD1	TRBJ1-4	TGTGCCAGCAGCCGGGACAGGCTAGGTGAAAAACTGTTTTTT	CASSRDRLGEKLFF
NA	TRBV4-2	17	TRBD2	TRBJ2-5	TGTGCCAGCAGCCAAGATGGGCACCCGGGAGGGGGAGAGACCCAGTACTTC	CASSQDGHPGGGETQYF
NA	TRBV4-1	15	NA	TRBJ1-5	TGCGCCAGCAGCCAAGAGGGAGGGCCGGGTCAGCCCCAGCATTTT	CASSQEGGPGQPQHF
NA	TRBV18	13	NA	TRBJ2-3	TGTGCCAGCTCACTTGGCTCAAAAGATACGCAGTATTTT	CASSLGSKDTQYF
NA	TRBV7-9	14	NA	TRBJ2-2	TGTGCCAGCAGCTTAGGCGCGAACACCGGGGAGCTGTTTTTT	CASSLGANTGELFF
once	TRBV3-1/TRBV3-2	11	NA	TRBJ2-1	TGTGCCAGCAGCCAAGCTAATGAGCAGTTCTTC	CASSQANEQFF
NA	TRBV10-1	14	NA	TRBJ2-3	TGCGCCAGCAGTCCCGGACAGAACACAGATACGCAGTATTTT	CASSPGQNTDTQYF
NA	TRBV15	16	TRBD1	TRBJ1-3	TGTGCCACCAGCAGACCTTGGACAGGCCCTGGAAACACCATATATTTT	CATSRPWTGPGNTIYF
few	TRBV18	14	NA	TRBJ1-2	TGTGCCAGCTCGTACGAACGTAACGGGGGAGGCTACACCTTC	CASSYERNGGGYTF
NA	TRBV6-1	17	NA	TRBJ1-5	TGTGCCAGCAGTGAAGCGTTGGGCCTTGATAGCAATCAGCCCCAGCATTTT	CASSEALGLDSNQPQHF
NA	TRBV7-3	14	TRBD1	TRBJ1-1	TGTGCCAGCAGCCCCGGGACAGCGAACACTGAAGCTTTCTTT	CASSPGTANTEAFF
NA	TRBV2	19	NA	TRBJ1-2	TGTGCCAGCAGTGGGTGGAAGTCGGGCGAGGGGGTGAAAGACTATGGCTACACCTTC	CASSGWKSGEGVKDYGYTF
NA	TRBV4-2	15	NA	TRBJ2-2	TGTGCCAGCAGCCAAGATGGAGTACTCGACGGGGAGCTGTTTTTT	CASSQDGVLDGELFF
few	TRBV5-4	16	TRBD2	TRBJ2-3	TGTGCCAGCAGCTCTGCGACCGGGGCGGGGGGAGATACGCAGTATTTT	CASSSATGAGGDTQYF
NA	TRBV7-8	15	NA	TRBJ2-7	TGTGCCAGCAGCTTTAACCGGGACACCTCCTACGAGCAGTACTTC	CASSFNRDTSYEQYF
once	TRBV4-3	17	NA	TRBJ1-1	TGCGCCAGCAGCCAAGAGTGGGGGCGCTTCGGTAGCACTGAAGCTTTCTTT	CASSQEWGRFGSTEAFF
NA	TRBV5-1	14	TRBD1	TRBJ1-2	TGCGCCAGCACACAACTACAGGGGGCGGGCGGCTACACCTTC	CASTQLQGAGGYTF
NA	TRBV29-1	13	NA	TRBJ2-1	TGCAGCGTTAAGGGCGGGGAGAGTTATAAGCAGTTCTTC	CSVKGGESYKQFF
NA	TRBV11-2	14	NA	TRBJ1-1	TGTGCCAGCAGCTTGAACGCGGCAGACACTGAAGCTTTCTTT	CASSLNAADTEAFF
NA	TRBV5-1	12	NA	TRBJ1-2	TGCGCCAGCAGCTGGGGCAGTTATGGCTACACCTTC	CASSWGSYGYTF
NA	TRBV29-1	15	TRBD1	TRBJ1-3	TGCAGCGTTCCACTCCCGGACAGGGACGGAAACACCATATATTTT	CSVPLPDRDGNTIYF
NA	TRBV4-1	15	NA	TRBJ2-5	TGCGCCAGCAGCCAAGAAGGGACACTCCAAGAGACCCAGTACTTC	CASSQEGTLQETQYF
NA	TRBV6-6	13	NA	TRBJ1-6	TGTGCCAGCAATCATGACTCGAATTCACCCCTCCACTTT	CASNHDSNSPLHF
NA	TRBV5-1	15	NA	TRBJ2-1	TGCGCCAGCAGCCCGCGTCCCCCTCTAGGCAATGAGCAGTTCTTC	CASSPRPPLGNEQFF
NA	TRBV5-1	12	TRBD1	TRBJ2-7	TGCGCCAGCAGCTTCGACAGGGACCGGCAGTACTTC	CASSFDRDRQYF
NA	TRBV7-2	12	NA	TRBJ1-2	TGTGCCAGCAGCTCCTCCCACAGGGGCTACACCTTC	CASSSSHRGYTF
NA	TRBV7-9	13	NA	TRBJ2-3	TGTGCCAGCAGCCCCCGACAGACAGATACGCAGTATTTT	CASSPRQTDTQYF
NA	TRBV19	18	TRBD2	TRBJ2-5	TGTGCCAGTAGCCCCTCCCGACTAGCGGGGGGGTCCGGGGAGACCCAGTACTTC	CASSPSRLAGGSGETQYF
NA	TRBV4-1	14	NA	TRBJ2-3	TGCGCCAGCAGCCAAAATACAGCGGAAGATACGCAGTATTTT	CASSQNTAEDTQYF
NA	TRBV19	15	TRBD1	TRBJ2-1	TGTGCCAGTAGTAGGGGACAGGGGGCCAGCAATGAGCAGTTCTTC	CASSRGQGASNEQFF
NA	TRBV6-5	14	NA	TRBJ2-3	TGTGCCAGCAGTTACCAACTCACGGGAGATACGCAGTATTTT	CASSYQLTGDTQYF
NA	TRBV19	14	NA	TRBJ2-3	TGTGCCAGTAAGAGGGAGGCAACCACAGATACGCAGTATTTT	CASKREATTDTQYF
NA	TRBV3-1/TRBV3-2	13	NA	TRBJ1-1	TGTGCCAGCAGCCCTCTTGCGGGCACTGAAGCTTTCTTT	CASSPLAGTEAFF
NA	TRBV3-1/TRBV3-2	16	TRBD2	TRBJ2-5	TGTGCCAGCAGCCGAGGGACTAGCGGGTTACAAGAGACCCAGTACTTC	CASSRGTSGLQETQYF
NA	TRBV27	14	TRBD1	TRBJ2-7	TGTGCCAGCAGTCACCGGGACAGGGAAGGCGAGCAGTACTTC	CASSHRDREGEQYF
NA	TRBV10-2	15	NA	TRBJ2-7	TGCGCCAGCAGTGAATGGAGAGGGATGACTTACGAGCAGTACTTC	CASSEWRGMTYEQYF
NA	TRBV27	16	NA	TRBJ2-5	TGTGCCAGAATCACGACGTCGCTCGGGGAAAAAGAGACCCAGTACTTC	CARITTSLGEKETQYF
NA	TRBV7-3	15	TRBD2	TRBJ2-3	TGTGCCAGCAGCTTCCAGCCTAGCGGGGCAGATACGCAGTATTTT	CASSFQPSGADTQYF
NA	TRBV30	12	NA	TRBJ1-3	TGTGCCTGGGGACCTGGCCGAAACACCATATATTTT	CAWGPGRNTIYF